The clone carrying this T cell receptor (beta chain) came up many times. These data are taken from a study of T cell responses to AZD1222 COVID-19 vaccine. CDR1 and CDR2 (germline): ENHRY, SYGVKD. The CDR3 sequence is 12 residues long. The V gene lost 3 bases and the J gene lost 3 bases, with 0 bases spanning the gap. Clones were read by immunoSEQ multiplex PCR, and TCRdb kept only the in-frame ones, dropping some. The sample carries approximately 100,000 clones, about 86% recorded once. The starting material was peripheral blood, obtained on day 0 of AZD1222 vaccination. This TCR came from an adult in good health. The chain joins TRBV10-3 to TRBJ1-6; D not resolved. The CDR3 nucleotides read TGTGCCATCAGTGACTATAATTCACCCCTCCACTTT. Amino acids: CAISDYNSPLHF.